A single sample gave rise to the 13 T cell receptor beta chains below, sequenced in a study of cytomegalovirus exposure and HLA in healthy donors. Primers for the PCR totalled 60 Vbeta and 13 Jbeta. This table comes from immunoSEQ multiplex PCR, and its TCRdb copy is limited to in-frame clones, with some not included. The sample records approximately 91,000 clones, 60% to 75% being singletons. The sample was PBMCs. The receptors originated from a female donor in good health and CMV-seronegative.

The chain couples TRBV7-2 to TRBJ2-5, with unresolved D. CDR1 and CDR2 (germline): SGHTA, FQGNSA. This CDR3 has 12 amino acids. With 2 bases removed from V and 2 bases from J, the gap between germline ends came to 3 bases. As DNA, the CDR3 is TGTGCCAGCAGCTTACGGCAAGAGACCCAGTACTTC. Amino acids: CASSLRQETQYF.

J is TRBJ1-6 and V is TRBV7-9; D gene unclear. The CDR3 consists of 15 residues. Germline V gene data show CDR1 as SEHNR and CDR2 as FQNEAQ (reference sequence). With 5 bases removed from V and 2 bases from J, the gap between germline ends came to 10 bases. In DNA form, the CDR3 reads TGTGCCAGCAGCGCTCAGAGGGCCTATAATTCACCCCTCCACTTT. Translating it yields CASSAQRAYNSPLHF. Based on the CDR3 plus reference TRBV7-9 and TRBJ1-6, the full variable domain is DTGVSQNPRHKITKRGQNVTFRCDPISEHNRLYWYRQTLGQGPEFLTYFQNEAQLEKSRLLSDRFSAERPKGSFSTLEIQRTEQGDSAMYLCASSAQRAYNSPLHFGNGTRLTVT.

The chain carries TRBV27 and TRBJ2-7, with 8 nucleotides matching TRBD2. V lost 3 bases and J lost 3; bases outside the gene matches: 4. CDR3 size: 14 residues. Looked up from germline, CDR1 is MNHEY and CDR2 is SMNVEV (reference sequence). The CDR3 DNA sequence: TGTGCCAGCAGTTTGACGGGAGGGTACTACGAGCAGTACTTC. This sequence encodes CASSLTGGYYEQYF.

This chain connects TRBV4-1 to TRBJ2-3; weak D call: TRBD2 (5 bases). The germline gives CDR1 MGHRA, CDR2 YSYEKL. The CDR3 is made up of 13 amino acids. Trimming left V 5 bases short and J 3 bases short, with 9 bases between. The CDR3 DNA is TGCGCCAGCAGCAAACCGGGGACAGATACGCAGTATTTT. Amino acids: CASSKPGTDTQYF.

The rearrangement links TRBV29-1 to TRBJ1-1; maybe TRBD1 (6 bases). V gave up 7 bases and J gave up 1 base, with 10 bases separating them. Germline V gene sequence: CDR1 SQVTM, CDR2 ANQGSEA. This CDR3 comprises 12 residues. CDR3 nucleotides: TGCAGCGCCTCCAGGGGGAACACTGAAGCTTTCTTT. Translation gives CSASRGNTEAFF.

V is TRBV7-9 and J is TRBJ1-2; maybe TRBD1 (6 bases). V was shortened by 5 bases and J by 6 bases, with 16 bases between the two germline ends. The length of the CDR3 is 14 residues. Germline V gene data show CDR1 as SEHNR and CDR2 as FQNEAQ (reference sequence). Written as DNA, the CDR3 is TGTGCCAGCAGCCCCCAGGGGTCGGGGCATGGCTACACCTTC. It is translated as CASSPQGSGHGYTF. Using reference TRBV7-9 and TRBJ1-2 for the parts outside the CDR3, the full variable domain is DTGVSQNPRHKITKRGQNVTFRCDPISEHNRLYWYRQTLGQGPEFLTYFQNEAQLEKSRLLSDRFSAERPKGSFSTLEIQRTEQGDSAMYLCASSPQGSGHGYTFGSGTRLTVV.

This clone was found once. The chain links TRBV21-1 to TRBJ2-7; TRBD1 is the table's D call, not checked against the DNA. TRBV21-1 is described as a pseudogene. The CDR3 spans 14 residues. DNA of the CDR3: TGTGCCAGCAGCAAAAGACAGGCCGCTTACGAGCAGTACTTC. Translating gives CASSKRQAAYEQYF.

The chain has TRBV30 and TRBJ2-5, with D unclear. The J call may be faulty, since TRBJ2-7 better matches the DNA end. CDR1 is GTSNPN, CDR2 SVGIG, per germline (reference sequence). The CDR3 covers 11 residues. The DNA of the CDR3 is TGTGCCTGGGGTCCTTCTGCCGAGCAGTACTTC. Translation: CAWGPSAEQYF.

This clone was detected only a few times. This chain joins TRBV5-6 and TRBJ1-1; a weak D match, TRBD1 (5 bases). The CDR3 sequence is 14 residues long. CDR1 and CDR2 (germline): SGHDT, YYEEEE. Trimming removed 1 base at V and 0 bases at J, with 7 bases between. CDR3 loop: CASSLRGLNTEAFF. The CDR3 DNA is TGTGCCAGCAGCTTGAGGGGCCTGAACACTGAAGCTTTCTTT. Filled out from reference TRBV5-6 and TRBJ1-1, the complete variable domain reads DAGVTQSPTHLIKTRGQQVTLRCSPKSGHDTVSWYQQALGQGPQFIFQYYEEEERQRGNFPDRFSGHQFPNYSSELNVNALLLGDSALYLCASSLRGLNTEAFFGQGTRLTVV.

This chain joins TRBV7-9 and TRBJ2-1, with TRBD2 matching 11 bases. CDR3 size: 15 residues. J lost 7 bases, V lost 3 bases, and 5 bases had no gene match. CDR1 and CDR2 from the germline V gene are SEHNR and FQNEAQ (reference sequence). The CDR3 nucleotides read TGTGCCAGCAGCTTCGGGCTAGCGGGAGGTAATGAGCAGTTCTTC. Translating gives CASSFGLAGGNEQFF.

The chain employs TRBV19 and TRBJ2-4; TRBD1 agrees at 11 bases. The CDR3 spans 18 residues. The junction had 17 bases not matched to a gene; V was cut back by 5 bases and J by 8 bases. Germline V lookup: CDR1 LNHDA, CDR2 SQIVND (reference sequence). The DNA of the CDR3 is TGTGCCAGTAGTTCCTCCGCCGGGACAGGGGGGAAAAGGGACATTCAGTACTTC. The encoded protein is CASSSSAGTGGKRDIQYF.

The chain carries TRBV7-9 and TRBJ2-5; D gene ambiguous. The germline V and J ends were trimmed by 3 bases and 7 bases, with 9 bases remaining between them. Per germline, CDR1 SEHNR and CDR2 FQNEAQ (reference sequence). The CDR3 extends over 12 amino acids. CDR3 loop: CASSFPPRTQYF. The CDR3 DNA is TGTGCCAGCAGCTTCCCCCCGAGGACCCAGTACTTC.

The chain carries TRBV6-7 and TRBJ1-3, with TRBD1 as a possible D gene (5 bases). TRBV6-7 is treated as an ORF (open reading frame) with a function not yet certain. The CDR3 is made up of 15 amino acids. V was clipped by 4 bases and J by 4 bases, with 14 bases between them. The chain's CDR3 is CASSSRRAIGNTIYF. The CDR3, as DNA: TGTGCCAGCAGTTCCCGCAGGGCGATCGGAAACACCATATATTTT.